The 18 T cell receptor beta chains below were found in one sample sequenced in a study of regulatory T cells in long-lasting Graves disease. Time point described: newly diagnosed GD, antithyroid drugs for less than 3 months. PBMCs provided the RNA from which the TCR library was made. Researchers made TCR beta libraries by using iRepertoire HTBI primers and running Arm-PCR on CDR3 regions. A single record per CDR3 protein comes from TCRdb applying MiXCR to the multiplex PCR reads. Of 410,000 or so distinct CDR3 sequences listed, 14% to 15% were seen once; the top ten hold roughly 17%. These records were also assigned to another study, of T cells in Graves' hyperthyroidism and ophthalmopathy.

The sequenced sample was peripheral blood mononuclear cells (PBMCs), obtained at new diagnosis, from a patient treated with antithyroid drugs. The receptors derive from a woman aged 25 to 39 with Graves disease.

With regard to this clonotype: At one end, the junction sequence differs from germline, possibly due to a read error. This chain joins TRBV5-1 and TRBJ2-7; possibly TRBD2 for D (5 bases). Germline values: CDR1 SGHRS, CDR2 YFSETQ. The CDR3 has 14 residues. The CDR3 here is CASSPRGMAYGQYF. CDR3 nucleotides: TGCGCCAGCAGCCCACGGGGAATGGCCTACGGGCAGTACTTC.

The sample holds many counts of this clonotype. The chain joins TRBV15 to TRBJ2-1; TRBD1 might be the D (7 bases). V shed 3 bases and J shed 1 base, with 16 bases lying between them. Germline V CDR1 and CDR2: LNHNV, YYDKDF (reference sequence). The CDR3 loop spans 17 amino acids. CDR3 DNA sequence: TGTGCCACCAGCAGTGGGACTCGGGACAGATCCTACAATGAGCAGTTCTTC. This encodes CATSSGTRDRSYNEQFF.

Many counts were recorded for this clonotype. The chain joins TRBV30 to TRBJ2-1; TRBD2 aligns across 11 bases. The CDR3 is 18 amino acids. V gave up 4 bases and J gave up 0 bases; unmatched junction bases: 11. CDR1 GTSNPN and CDR2 SVGIG come from the germline V gene (reference sequence). CDR3 sequence reads: CAWNRGSGRAPSYNEQFF. The CDR3 DNA follows: TGTGCCTGGAATCGCGGTAGCGGGAGGGCCCCCTCCTACAATGAGCAGTTCTTC.

This clonotype was seen repeatedly, ten times or more. The rearrangement joins TRBV12-3 or TRBV12-4 to TRBJ2-1, with D perhaps given as TRBD1 or TRBD2 (5 bases each). The CDR3 loop spans 13 amino acids. V was pared by 7 bases and J by 3 bases, with 10 bases between. CDR3 bases: TGTGCCAGCAAACGGGGCGGCTACAATGAGCAGTTCTTC. Residues: CASKRGGYNEQFF.

A few counts support this clonotype. This rearrangement joins TRBV7-9 to TRBJ2-4; TRBD1 might be the D (5 bases). Per germline, CDR1 SEHNR and CDR2 FQNEAQ (reference sequence). V was pared by 8 bases and J by 3 bases, with 11 bases between. This CDR3 is built from 13 residues. This CDR3 is CASATVNKNIQYF. CDR3 DNA: TGTGCCAGCGCGACAGTTAACAAAAACATTCAGTACTTC. Full variable domain (outside the CDR3, taken from reference TRBV7-9 and TRBJ2-4): DTGVSQNPRHKITKRGQNVTFRCDPISEHNRLYWYRQTLGQGPEFLTYFQNEAQLEKSRLLSDRFSAERPKGSFSTLEIQRTEQGDSAMYLCASATVNKNIQYFGAGTRLSVL.

This clonotype was counted many times. The V call is TRBV12-3 or TRBV12-4, the J call TRBJ2-7; TRBD1 aligns across 7 bases. The CDR3 contains 13 residues. Trimming at V came to 7 bases and at J to 2 bases, leaving 5 bases not matched to a gene. DNA of the CDR3: TGTGCCAGCACCCCCGGACAGGCCTACGAGCAGTACTTC. This translates into CASTPGQAYEQYF.

This clonotype has ten or more counts. The rearrangement uses TRBV27 and TRBJ2-1; 10 bases agree with TRBD1. The CDR3 is 16 residues long. V lost 5 bases and J lost 6; bases outside the gene matches: 10. Germline CDR1 reads MNHEY; CDR2 reads SMNVEV (reference sequence). The CDR3 nucleotides are TGTGCCAGCAGTAGCCTCCCAGGGACAGGGGCCAATGAGCAGTTCTTC. Translating it yields CASSSLPGTGANEQFF.

This clonotype was detected many times. This rearrangement joins TRBV5-1 to TRBJ2-1, with D possibly matching TRBD2 (5 bases). The CDR3 covers 16 residues. Germline V gene data show CDR1 as SGHRS and CDR2 as YFSETQ. V was pared by 0 bases and J by 8 bases, with 18 bases between. The CDR3 here is CASSLEQLARSDEQFF. CDR3 coding DNA: TGCGCCAGCAGCTTGGAGCAGCTAGCACGGAGCGATGAGCAGTTCTTC.

On this clonotype itself: Since a much larger clone is just one base distant, this may be a read error. The chain joins TRBV12-3 or TRBV12-4 to TRBJ2-3; 9 bases fit TRBD1. There are 14 residues in the CDR3. The CDR3 loop is CASSWGQGGDTRYF. DNA for the CDR3: TGTGCCAGCAGTTGGGGACAGGGCGGGGATACGCGGTATTTT.

This clonotype has a handful of counts. This chain links TRBV27 with TRBJ2-3, with D possibly TRBD2 on 6 matching bases. The CDR3 extends over 16 amino acids. Deletions cut 6 bases from V and 7 bases from J, with 23 bases between. Germline CDR1 MNHEY, CDR2 SMNVEV (reference sequence). Here the CDR3 reads CASRLTTGTLSYTQYF. In DNA form, the CDR3 reads TGTGCCAGCAGGCTGACCACCGGGACTCTCTCTTATACGCAGTATTTT.

This clonotype was counted at least ten times. This rearrangement joins TRBV2 to TRBJ2-1, with D perhaps matching TRBD1 (6 bases). Germline-derived CDR1 and CDR2 are SNHLY and FYNNEI. Trimming took off 4 bases at V and 6 bases at J, with 13 bases between the two ends. The CDR3 totals 14 residues. The CDR3 coding sequence is TGTGCCAGCAGTGCACAGGGTGAACGCAATGAGCAGTTCTTC. It encodes CASSAQGERNEQFF.

Points on this clonotype: A much larger clonotype is one base distant, so this may be a read error. In nucleotides, the CDR3 is TGCAGTGCTAGGGGGACAGGGGGCAGCGAGCAGTACTTC. This codes for CSARGTGGSEQYF. The chain couples TRBV20-1 to TRBJ2-7, with TRBD1 matching 12 bases. V was pared by 3 bases and J by 6 bases, with 3 bases of the junction left unmatched. The CDR3 is 13 amino acids. The germline CDR1 and CDR2 sequences are DFQATT and SNEGSKA (reference sequence).

At least ten counts were recorded for this clonotype. The chain employs TRBV12-5 and TRBJ1-1; the D gene is possibly TRBD1 (5 bases). Trimming stripped 0 bases from V and 6 bases from J, with 20 bases between. Germline V gives CDR1 LGHNT, CDR2 FRNRAP. This CDR3 is built from 17 residues. The CDR3 is CASGLVRGSGQTAEAFF. CDR3 DNA sequence: TGTGCTAGTGGTTTGGTACGGGGGTCAGGGCAGACCGCTGAAGCTTTCTTT.

This clonotype was detected many times. V gene TRBV6-1 combines with J gene TRBJ2-3, with 9 bases identical to TRBD2. The V gene's germline CDR1 is MNHNS and CDR2 SASEGT. V was clipped by 0 bases and J by 3 bases; unmatched bases: 1. This CDR3 is 15 amino acids long. CDR3 DNA sequence: TGTGCCAGCAGTGAAGCTACTAGCGGGACAGATACGCAGTATTTT. Its translation is CASSEATSGTDTQYF.

This rearrangement joins TRBV24-1 to TRBJ1-2; 8 bases line up with TRBD1. V shed 7 bases, J shed 7 bases, and the junction held 4 bases outside the gene matches. The CDR3 has 12 amino acids. Per germline, CDR1 KGHDR and CDR2 SFDVKD. CDR3 DNA: TGTGCCACCAGGCAGGGGGCTGGTGGCTACACCTTC. It translates to CATRQGAGGYTF.

J is TRBJ2-1 and V is TRBV29-1; the match to TRBD2 covers 8 bases. The V segment lost 4 bases and the J segment 5 bases; nucleotides outside the gene matches: 4. The CDR3 runs 13 residues. CDR1 and CDR2 (germline): SQVTM, ANQGSEA. The CDR3 region has the DNA TGCAGCGTTGTACGGGGGGGGGACAATGAGCAGTTCTTC. Amino acid sequence: CSVVRGGDNEQFF.

There are many counts of this clonotype. V is TRBV6-1 and J is TRBJ2-1, with 7 bases aligning to TRBD2. The CDR3 has 15 residues. V lost 5 bases to trimming and J lost 8 bases; unmatched junction nucleotides: 12. Germline assignment: CDR1 MNHNS and CDR2 SASEGT. The CDR3 DNA reads TGTGCCAGCAGTCCCGGGGGGTCTCGTGTTGATGAGCAGTTCTTC. Translated: CASSPGGSRVDEQFF.

This clonotype occurred a few times. This clone may be a read error of a much larger clone one base away. Here the CDR3 reads CTSSLAGAANEQFF. CDR3 in DNA: TGTACCAGCAGCTTAGCGGGAGCGGCCAATGAGCAGTTCTTC. The chain combines TRBV11-2 with TRBJ2-1; 9 bases agree with TRBD2. Germline CDR1 and CDR2: SGHAT and FQNNGV. This CDR3 has 14 amino acids.